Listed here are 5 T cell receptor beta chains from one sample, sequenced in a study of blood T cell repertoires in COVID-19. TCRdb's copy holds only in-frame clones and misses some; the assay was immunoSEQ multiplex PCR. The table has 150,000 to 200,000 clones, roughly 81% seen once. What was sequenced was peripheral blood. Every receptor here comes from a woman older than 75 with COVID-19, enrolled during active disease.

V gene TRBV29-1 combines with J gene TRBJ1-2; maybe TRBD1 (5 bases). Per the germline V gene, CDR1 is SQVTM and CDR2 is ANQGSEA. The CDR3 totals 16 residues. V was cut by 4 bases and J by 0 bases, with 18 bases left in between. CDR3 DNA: TGCAGCGTTGTCCCCCGCGCGGGACTACCTAACTATGGCTACACCTTC. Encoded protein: CSVVPRAGLPNYGYTF.

This chain's CDR3 is CASSKGQGLDEQYF. The CDR3 DNA sequence: TGTGCCAGCTCTAAGGGACAGGGGCTCGACGAGCAGTACTTC. This chain links TRBV18 with TRBJ2-7, with 10 bases identical to TRBD1. CDR3 length: 14 amino acids. The V segment lost 6 bases and the J segment 5 bases; nucleotides outside the gene matches: 7. Germline V gene data show CDR1 as KGHSH and CDR2 as LQKENI.

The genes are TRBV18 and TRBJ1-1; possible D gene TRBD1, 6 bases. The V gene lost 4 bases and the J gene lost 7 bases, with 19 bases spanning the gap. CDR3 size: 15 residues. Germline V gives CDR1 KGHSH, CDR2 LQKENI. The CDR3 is CASSQQGPGISEAFF. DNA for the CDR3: TGTGCCAGCTCACAGCAGGGGCCCGGAATCAGTGAAGCTTTCTTT.

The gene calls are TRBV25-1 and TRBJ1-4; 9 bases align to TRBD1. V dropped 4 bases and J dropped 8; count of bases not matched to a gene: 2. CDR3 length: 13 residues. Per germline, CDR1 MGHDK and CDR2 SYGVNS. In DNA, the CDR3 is TGTGCCAGCAGTGGACAGGGGGGAGAAAAACTGTTTTTT. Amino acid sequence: CASSGQGGEKLFF.

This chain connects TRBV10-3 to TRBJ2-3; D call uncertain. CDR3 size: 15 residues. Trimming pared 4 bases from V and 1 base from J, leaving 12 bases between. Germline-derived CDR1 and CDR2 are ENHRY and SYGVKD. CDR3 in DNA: TGTGCCATCAGTGCCTCTCCTGAGGGCACAGATACGCAGTATTTT. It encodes CAISASPEGTDTQYF.